The clone carrying this T cell receptor (beta chain) was recorded at least ten times. Its antigen remains unidentified. It was with unique molecular identifiers that the TCRbeta library was prepared. MiXCR was run by TCRdb on the PCR reads, yielding one entry per CDR3 protein. The data contain a few hundred thousand distinct CDR3 sequences, under 14% of them singletons. Germline V CDR1 and CDR2: ENHRY, SYGVKD. With V trimmed by 7 bases and J by 4 bases, 6 bases remained unmatched. This CDR3 is 13 amino acids long. This sample is part of a study of T-cell reconstitution after alpha-beta-depleted transplantation in children. Study-wide points: Newly generated T cells supplied most T-cell counts and diversity one year post-transplant. In patients about two months after transplant, alpha-beta T cells reportedly arose from several hundred expanded graft clones.

V gene TRBV10-3 combines with J gene TRBJ1-1, with 7 bases matching TRBD1. Here the sequenced sample was peripheral blood, taken 180 days after TCRalphabeta/CD19-depleted stem cell transplant. This clonotype originated in a male patient between 2 and 10 years old who had a stem cell transplant for chronic granulomatous disease, so the T cells may come from the graft donor. The CDR3 loop reads CAITPYRGTEAFF. For the CDR3, the DNA is TGTGCCATCACTCCGTACAGGGGCACTGAAGCTTTCTTT.